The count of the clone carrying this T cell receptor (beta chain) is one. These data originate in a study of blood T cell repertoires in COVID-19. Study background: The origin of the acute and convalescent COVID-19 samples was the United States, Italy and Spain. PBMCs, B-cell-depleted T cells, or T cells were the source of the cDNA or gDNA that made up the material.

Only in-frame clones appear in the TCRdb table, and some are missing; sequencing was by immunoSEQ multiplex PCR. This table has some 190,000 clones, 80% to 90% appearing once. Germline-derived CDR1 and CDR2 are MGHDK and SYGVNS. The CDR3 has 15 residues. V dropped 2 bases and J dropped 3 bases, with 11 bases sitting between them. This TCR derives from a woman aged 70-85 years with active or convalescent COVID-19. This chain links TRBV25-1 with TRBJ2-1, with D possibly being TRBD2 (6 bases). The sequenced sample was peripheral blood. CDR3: CASSEGGSLYNEQFF. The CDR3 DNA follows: TGTGCCAGCAGTGAAGGAGGGAGTCTCTACAATGAGCAGTTCTTC.